The 18 T cell receptor beta chains reported below all come from one sample, sequenced in a study of blood T cell repertoires in COVID-19. Generated by immunoSEQ multiplex PCR, the TCRdb table keeps only in-frame clones and is missing some. Found here are roughly 60,000 clones, more than 80% of them singletons; the top ten hold roughly 9.2%. Sequenced input: peripheral blood. These receptors were taken from a woman over 75 with active COVID-19.

This clone was recorded a few times. This chain connects TRBV5-1 to TRBJ2-7; 11 positions agree with TRBD1. CDR1 and CDR2 (germline): SGHRS, YFSETQ. The CDR3 is 15 amino acids. The V segment lost 0 bases and the J segment 5 bases; nucleotides outside the gene matches: 4. CDR3 bases: TGCGCCAGCAGCTTGGACGGGACAGGGGGTAACGAGCAGTACTTC. It specifies CASSLDGTGGNEQYF.

The genes are TRBV27 and TRBJ1-5; D gene unclear. CDR1 is MNHEY, CDR2 SMNVEV, per germline (reference sequence). The CDR3 covers 14 residues. Between the trimmed V and J ends, which lost 2 bases and 2 bases, there was a span of 7 bases. The CDR3 is CASSLVVGNQPQHF. CDR3 bases: TGTGCCAGCAGTTTAGTTGTAGGCAATCAGCCCCAGCATTTT.

V usage is TRBV7-6 and J usage is TRBJ1-6, with 7 bases fitting TRBD1. The trim removed 1 base at V and 9 bases at J, leaving 3 bases unmatched. The CDR3 is 14 residues long. Germline assignment: CDR1 SGHVS and CDR2 FNYEAQ. CDR3 DNA sequence: TGTGCCAGCAGCTTAGACAGGGGTGGTTCACCCCTCCACTTT. Protein product: CASSLDRGGSPLHF.

V gene TRBV24-1 combines with J gene TRBJ2-3; 10 bases are a match to TRBD2. Germline loops: CDR1 KGHDR, CDR2 SFDVKD. V dropped 5 bases and J dropped 2; count of bases not matched to a gene: 6. The CDR3 is 16 residues long. CDR3 in DNA: TGTGCCACCAGTGGTACTAGCGGGGTCAACACAGATACGCAGTATTTT. The encoded protein is CATSGTSGVNTDTQYF.

V is TRBV19 and J is TRBJ2-4, with D perhaps matching TRBD1 (6 bases). V lost 10 bases and J 4 bases, leaving 20 bases between the germline ends. Per germline, CDR1 LNHDA and CDR2 SQIVND (reference sequence). This CDR3 has 15 amino acids. This CDR3 is CATRPGTTQKNIQYF. DNA of the CDR3: TGTGCCACCCGGCCCGGGACAACCCAGAAAAACATTCAGTACTTC. Complete variable domain (other parts from reference TRBV19 and TRBJ2-4): DGGITQSPKYLFRKEGQNVTLSCEQNLNHDAMYWYRQDPGQGLRLIYYSQIVNDFQKGDIAEGYSVSREKKESFPLTVTSAQKNPTAFYLCATRPGTTQKNIQYFGAGTRLSVL.

This chain joins TRBV11-1 and TRBJ2-1, with D hard to call. Germline V gene lookup returns CDR1 SGHAT and CDR2 FQDESV (reference sequence). V lost 2 bases to trimming and J lost 9 bases, with 8 bases between them. CDR3 length: 12 residues. The CDR3, as DNA: TGTGCCAGCAGCTTAACCACTCGTGAGCAGTTCTTC. Translating gives CASSLTTREQFF.

The chain is built from TRBV7-7 and TRBJ2-1; 9 bases align to TRBD2. V shed 5 bases and J 2 bases; nucleotides not matched to a gene: 4. The CDR3 extends over 15 amino acids. Germline lookup yields CDR1 SSHAT and CDR2 FNYEAQ (reference sequence). The DNA of the CDR3 is TGTGCCAGCAGCCCAAGCGGGGGGACCTACAATGAGCAGTTCTTC. Translation gives CASSPSGGTYNEQFF.

V and J are TRBV6-5 and TRBJ2-3, with 8 bases fitting TRBD1. The CDR3 length is 14 residues. Germline assignment: CDR1 MNHEY and CDR2 SVGAGI. V was pared by 6 bases and J by 3 bases, with 5 bases of the junction left unmatched. CDR3 region: CASSGDRGTDTQYF. The DNA of the CDR3 is TGTGCCAGCAGCGGCGACAGGGGTACAGATACGCAGTATTTT.

The V call is TRBV19, the J call TRBJ2-1; TRBD2 agrees at 7 bases. The CDR3 sequence is 16 residues long. Unmatched junction bases numbered 5, after V lost 1 base and J lost 2 bases. Germline CDR1 reads LNHDA; CDR2 reads SQIVND (reference sequence). DNA of the CDR3: TGTGCCAGTAGTATAGTTGGCGCGGGAGCCTACAATGAGCAGTTCTTC. Its translation is CASSIVGAGAYNEQFF.

V gene TRBV19 combines with J gene TRBJ1-2, with D possibly being TRBD1 (5 bases). The CDR3 runs 13 residues. V lost 6 bases and J lost 5, with 13 bases in between. Germline V gives CDR1 LNHDA, CDR2 SQIVND (reference sequence). CDR3 amino acids: CASRRGERYGYTF. The CDR3 nucleotides are TGTGCCAGTAGACGGGGGGAGCGGTATGGCTACACCTTC.

In DNA, the CDR3 is TGTGCCAGCAGTTACTCACCGTACAGGGGGGGACTCGAGCAGTACTTC. Translating it yields CASSYSPYRGGLEQYF. The chain recombines TRBV6-2 or TRBV6-3 with TRBJ2-7; D is perhaps TRBD1 (8 bases). The germline V gene has CDR1 MNHEY and CDR2 SVGEGT. With 0 bases removed from V and 6 bases from J, the gap between germline ends came to 18 bases. This CDR3 is built from 16 residues.

The chain employs TRBV28 and TRBJ2-7, with 7 nucleotides matching TRBD2. This CDR3 is built from 14 residues. Germline loops: CDR1 MDHEN, CDR2 SYDVKM. The V segment lost 7 bases and the J segment 9 bases; nucleotides outside the gene matches: 15. CDR3 residues: CASKPTSDRGRQYV. The CDR3 DNA reads as TGTGCCAGCAAACCCACGTCGGACCGCGGGAGGCAGTACGTC.

The chain combines TRBV5-4 with TRBJ2-1; D possibly corresponds to TRBD2 (9 bases). The length of the CDR3 is 17 residues. From germline, CDR1 is SGHNT and CDR2 YYREEE (reference sequence). Trimming stripped 4 bases from V and 9 bases from J, with 26 bases between. The CDR3 sequence: CASSGAGGAVGQGEQFF. CDR3 sequence (DNA): TGTGCCAGCAGCGGCGCGGGAGGGGCTGTAGGACAGGGTGAGCAGTTCTTC.

The rearrangement joins TRBV7-2 to TRBJ1-3; tentative D call: TRBD1 (5 bases). CDR1 is SGHTA and CDR2 is FQGNSA in the germline V gene. The ends were cut back, 1 base at V and 2 bases at J, with 12 bases in the middle. This CDR3 is built from 16 residues. CDR3 protein: CASSLVTGGTGNTIYF. CDR3 in DNA: TGTGCCAGCAGCTTAGTTACGGGGGGGACTGGAAACACCATATATTTT.

The V and J genes are TRBV6-5 and TRBJ2-6; no clear D. Looked up from germline, CDR1 is MNHEY and CDR2 is SVGAGI. V dropped 8 bases and J dropped 0 bases, with 11 bases sitting between them. CDR3 length: 15 residues. The CDR3 region is CASGLGSSGANVLTF. CDR3 nucleotide sequence: TGTGCCAGCGGGCTTGGTAGCTCTGGGGCCAACGTCCTGACTTTC.

The chain carries TRBV5-1 and TRBJ2-1; D is possibly TRBD1 (5 bases). The V end was cut by 8 bases, the J end by 3 bases, with 18 bases between. This CDR3 comprises 15 residues. Germline CDR1 reads SGHRS; CDR2 reads YFSETQ. The CDR3 DNA is TGCGCCAGTTCTAAACCTGGGGCCCTCTACAATGAGCAGTTCTTC. This codes for CASSKPGALYNEQFF. Full variable domain (missing parts from reference TRBV5-1 and TRBJ2-1): KAGVTQTPRYLIKTRGQQVTLSCSPISGHRSVSWYQQTPGQGLQFLFEYFSETQRNKGNFPGRFSGRQFSNSRSEMNVSTLELGDSALYLCASSKPGALYNEQFFGPGTRLTVL.

This rearrangement joins TRBV2 to TRBJ2-2; the D is unclear. The CDR3 length is 14 residues. Trimming left V 6 bases short and J 0 bases short, with 8 bases between. Germline CDR1 SNHLY, CDR2 FYNNEI. CDR3 protein: CASRTTTNTGELFF. CDR3 DNA: TGTGCCAGCAGGACGACAACGAACACCGGGGAGCTGTTTTTT.

This clone was seen more than once but under ten times. The chain employs TRBV11-2 and TRBJ1-6, with 7 bases identical to TRBD1. Germline CDR1 and CDR2: SGHAT and FQNNGV. The V segment lost 6 bases and the J segment 4 bases; nucleotides outside the gene matches: 9. The CDR3 spans 16 residues. CDR3 nucleotide sequence: TGTGCCAGCAGGGACATCCCGGGACAGTATAATTCACCCCTCCACTTT. Residues: CASRDIPGQYNSPLHF. Full variable domain (outside the CDR3, taken from reference TRBV11-2 and TRBJ1-6): EAGVAQSPRYKIIEKRQSVAFWCNPISGHATLYWYQQILGQGPKLLIQFQNNGVVDDSQLPKDRFSAERLKGVDSTLKIQPAKLEDSAVYLCASRDIPGQYNSPLHFGNGTRLTVT.